Below are 2 T cell receptor beta chains sequenced from a single sample in a study of shared clonotypes between healthy human individuals. Method: immunoSEQ multiplex PCR; TCRdb's copy keeps in-frame clones and lacks some. Among under 2.5 million clones, 92% were seen once, and the ten largest hold more than 0.35%. The sample consisted of naive CD4+ T cells from PBMCs. This sample's subset: CD45RA+ positively selected. The source of these receptors is a man aged 18-30 years in good health. Some clones in this sample may be carry-over from other donors' samples.

This clone was picked up one time. The chain couples TRBV5-5 to TRBJ1-1; 7 bases line up with TRBD1. Germline V gene sequence: CDR1 SGHKS, CDR2 YYEKEE (reference sequence). The trim removed 2 bases at V and 1 base at J, leaving 5 bases unmatched. The CDR3 length is 15 residues. This CDR3 is CASSFLDRPNTEAFF. CDR3 nucleotides: TGTGCCAGCAGCTTCCTGGACAGGCCGAACACTGAAGCTTTCTTT.

V and J are TRBV15 and TRBJ2-4; 9 nucleotides align to TRBD1. The length of the CDR3 is 17 residues. J gave up 3 bases and V 2 bases, and 8 bases lay outside the gene matches. Germline loops: CDR1 LNHNV, CDR2 YYDKDF (reference sequence). In DNA, the CDR3 is TGTGCCACCAGCAGACCTGACAGGGGGTTTGTCAAAAACATTCAGTACTTC. This encodes CATSRPDRGFVKNIQYF.